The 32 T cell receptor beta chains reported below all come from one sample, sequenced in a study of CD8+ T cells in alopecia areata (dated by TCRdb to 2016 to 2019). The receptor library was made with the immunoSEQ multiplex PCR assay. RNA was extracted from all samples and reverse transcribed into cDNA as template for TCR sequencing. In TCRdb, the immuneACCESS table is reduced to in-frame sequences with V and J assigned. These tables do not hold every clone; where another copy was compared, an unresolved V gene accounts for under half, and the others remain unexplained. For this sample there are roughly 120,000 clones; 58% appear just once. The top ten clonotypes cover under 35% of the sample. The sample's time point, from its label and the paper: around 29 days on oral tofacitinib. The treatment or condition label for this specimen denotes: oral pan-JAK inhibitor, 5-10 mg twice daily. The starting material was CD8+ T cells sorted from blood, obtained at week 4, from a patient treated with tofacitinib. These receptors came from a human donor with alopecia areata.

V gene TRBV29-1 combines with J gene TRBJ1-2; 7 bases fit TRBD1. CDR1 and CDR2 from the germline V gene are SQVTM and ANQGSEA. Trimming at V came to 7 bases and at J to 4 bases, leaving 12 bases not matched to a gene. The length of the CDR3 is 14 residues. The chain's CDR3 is CSADPGQLFYGYTF. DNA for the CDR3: TGCAGCGCCGACCCGGGACAGCTTTTCTATGGCTACACCTTC.

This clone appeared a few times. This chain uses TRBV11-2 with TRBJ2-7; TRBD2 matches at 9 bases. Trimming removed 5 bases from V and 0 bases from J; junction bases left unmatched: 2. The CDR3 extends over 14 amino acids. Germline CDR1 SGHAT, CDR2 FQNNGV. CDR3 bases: TGTGCCAGCAGCCAAGCGGGGGGCTCCTACGAGCAGTACTTC. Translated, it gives CASSQAGGSYEQYF.

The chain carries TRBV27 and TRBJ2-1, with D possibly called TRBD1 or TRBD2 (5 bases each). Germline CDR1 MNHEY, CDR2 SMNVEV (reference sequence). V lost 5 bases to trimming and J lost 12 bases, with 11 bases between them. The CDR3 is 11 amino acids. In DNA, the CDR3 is TGTGCCAGCAGTACACCGGGACCGCAGTTCTTC. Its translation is CASSTPGPQFF.

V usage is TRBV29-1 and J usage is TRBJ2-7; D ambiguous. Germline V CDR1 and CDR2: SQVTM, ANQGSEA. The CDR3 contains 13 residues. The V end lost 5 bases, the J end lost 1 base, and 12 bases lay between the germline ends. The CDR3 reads CSVTTSLSYEQYF. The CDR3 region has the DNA TGCAGCGTTACCACATCTCTATCCTACGAGCAGTACTTC.

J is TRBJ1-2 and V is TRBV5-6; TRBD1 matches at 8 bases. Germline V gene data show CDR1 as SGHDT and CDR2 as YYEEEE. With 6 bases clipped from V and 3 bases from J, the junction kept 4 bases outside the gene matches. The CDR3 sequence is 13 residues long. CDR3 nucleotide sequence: TGTGCCAGCATACACAGGGGGGACTATGGCTACACCTTC. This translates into CASIHRGDYGYTF.

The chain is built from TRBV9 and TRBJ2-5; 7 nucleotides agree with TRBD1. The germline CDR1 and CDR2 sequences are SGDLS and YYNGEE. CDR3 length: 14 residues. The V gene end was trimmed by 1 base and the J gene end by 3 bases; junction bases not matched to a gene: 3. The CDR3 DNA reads TGTGCCAGCAGCGTAACGCAGGGGGAAGAGACCCAGTACTTC. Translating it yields CASSVTQGEETQYF.

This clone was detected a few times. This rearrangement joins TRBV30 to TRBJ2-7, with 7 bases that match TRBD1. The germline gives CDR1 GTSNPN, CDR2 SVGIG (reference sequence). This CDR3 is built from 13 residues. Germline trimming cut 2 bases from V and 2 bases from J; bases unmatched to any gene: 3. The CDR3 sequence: CAWSTGTAYEQYF. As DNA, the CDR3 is TGTGCCTGGAGTACCGGGACAGCCTACGAGCAGTACTTC.

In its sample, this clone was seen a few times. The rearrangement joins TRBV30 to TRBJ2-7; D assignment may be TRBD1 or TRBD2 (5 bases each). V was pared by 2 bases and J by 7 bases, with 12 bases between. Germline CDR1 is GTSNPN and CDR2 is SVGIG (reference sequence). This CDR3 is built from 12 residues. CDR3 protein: CAWSTGRLEQYF. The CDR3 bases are TGTGCCTGGAGTACGGGACGGTTGGAGCAGTACTTC.

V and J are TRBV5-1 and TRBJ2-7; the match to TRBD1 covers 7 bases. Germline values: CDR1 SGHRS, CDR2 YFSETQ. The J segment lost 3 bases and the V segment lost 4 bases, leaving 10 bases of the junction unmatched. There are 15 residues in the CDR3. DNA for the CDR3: TGCGCCAGCAGCCTTAGCGAGGGGGCTGTCTACGAGCAGTACTTC. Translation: CASSLSEGAVYEQYF.

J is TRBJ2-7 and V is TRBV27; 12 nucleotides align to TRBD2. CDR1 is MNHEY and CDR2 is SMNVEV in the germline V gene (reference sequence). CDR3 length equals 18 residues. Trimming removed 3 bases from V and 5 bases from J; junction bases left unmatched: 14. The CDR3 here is CASSLDDFQASGRDEQYF. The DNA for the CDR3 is TGTGCCAGCAGTTTGGACGACTTTCAGGCTAGCGGGAGGGACGAGCAGTACTTC.

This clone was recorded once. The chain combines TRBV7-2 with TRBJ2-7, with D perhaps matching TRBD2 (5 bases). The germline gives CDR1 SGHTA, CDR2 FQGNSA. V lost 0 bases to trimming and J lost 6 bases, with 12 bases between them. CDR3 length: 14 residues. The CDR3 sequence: CASSLAVIEGEQYF. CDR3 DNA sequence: TGTGCCAGCAGCTTAGCGGTAATCGAGGGCGAGCAGTACTTC.

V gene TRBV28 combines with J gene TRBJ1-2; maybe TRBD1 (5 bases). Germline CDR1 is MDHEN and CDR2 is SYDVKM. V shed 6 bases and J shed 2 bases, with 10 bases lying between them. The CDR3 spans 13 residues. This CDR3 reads CASSPQENYGYTF. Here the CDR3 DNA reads TGTGCCAGCAGCCCACAGGAGAACTATGGCTACACCTTC.

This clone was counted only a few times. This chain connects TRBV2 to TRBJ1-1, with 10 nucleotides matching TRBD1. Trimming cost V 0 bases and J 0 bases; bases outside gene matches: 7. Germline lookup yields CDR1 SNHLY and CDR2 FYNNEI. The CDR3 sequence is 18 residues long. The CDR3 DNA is TGTGCCAGCAGTGAAGCCCCAGGGACAGGGGAACTGAACACTGAAGCTTTCTTT. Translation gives CASSEAPGTGELNTEAFF.

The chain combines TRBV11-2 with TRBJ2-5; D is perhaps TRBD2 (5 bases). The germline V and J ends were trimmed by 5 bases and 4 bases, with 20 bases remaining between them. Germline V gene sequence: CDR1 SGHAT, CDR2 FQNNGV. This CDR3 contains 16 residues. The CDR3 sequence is CASSHWQTTFGETQYF. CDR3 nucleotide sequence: TGTGCCAGCAGCCATTGGCAGACTACCTTCGGAGAGACCCAGTACTTC.

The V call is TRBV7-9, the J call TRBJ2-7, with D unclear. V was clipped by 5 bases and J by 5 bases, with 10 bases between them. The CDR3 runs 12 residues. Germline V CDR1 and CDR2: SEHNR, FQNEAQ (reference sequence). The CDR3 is CASSPGGDEQYF. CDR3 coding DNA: TGTGCCAGCAGCCCCGGTGGCGACGAGCAGTACTTC.

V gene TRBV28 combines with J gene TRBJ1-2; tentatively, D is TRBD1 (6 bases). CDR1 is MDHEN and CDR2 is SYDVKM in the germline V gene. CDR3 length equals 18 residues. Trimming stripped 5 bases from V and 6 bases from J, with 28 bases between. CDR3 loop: CASSRIPNTRIEGDGYTF. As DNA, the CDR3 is TGTGCCAGCAGTCGTATCCCGAACACCCGAATAGAGGGGGATGGCTACACCTTC.

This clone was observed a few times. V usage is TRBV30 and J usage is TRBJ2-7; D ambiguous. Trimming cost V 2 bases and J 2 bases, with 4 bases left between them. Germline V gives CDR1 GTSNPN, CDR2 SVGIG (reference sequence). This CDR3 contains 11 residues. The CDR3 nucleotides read TGTGCCTGGAGTCTGGCCTACGAGCAGTACTTC. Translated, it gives CAWSLAYEQYF.

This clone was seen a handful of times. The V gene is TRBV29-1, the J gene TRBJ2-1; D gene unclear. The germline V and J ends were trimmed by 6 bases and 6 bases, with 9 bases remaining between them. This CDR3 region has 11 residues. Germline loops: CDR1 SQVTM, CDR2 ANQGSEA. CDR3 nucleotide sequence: TGCAGCGTCGACGACTTCAATGAGCAGTTCTTC. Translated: CSVDDFNEQFF.

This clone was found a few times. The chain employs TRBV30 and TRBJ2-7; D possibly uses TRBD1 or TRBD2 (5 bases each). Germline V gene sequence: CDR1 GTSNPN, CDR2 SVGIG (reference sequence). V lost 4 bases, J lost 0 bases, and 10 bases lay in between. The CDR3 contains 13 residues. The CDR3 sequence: CAWMGESSYEQYF. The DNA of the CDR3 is TGTGCCTGGATGGGGGAAAGCTCCTACGAGCAGTACTTC.

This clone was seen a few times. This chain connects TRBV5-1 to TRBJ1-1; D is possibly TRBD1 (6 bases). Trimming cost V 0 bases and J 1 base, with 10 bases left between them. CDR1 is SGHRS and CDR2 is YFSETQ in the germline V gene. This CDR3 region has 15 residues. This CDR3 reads CASSLEGGSNTEAFF. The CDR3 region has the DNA TGCGCCAGCAGCTTGGAAGGGGGATCGAACACTGAAGCTTTCTTT. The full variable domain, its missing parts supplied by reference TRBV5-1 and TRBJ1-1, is KAGVTQTPRYLIKTRGQQVTLSCSPISGHRSVSWYQQTPGQGLQFLFEYFSETQRNKGNFPGRFSGRQFSNSRSEMNVSTLELGDSALYLCASSLEGGSNTEAFFGQGTRLTVV.

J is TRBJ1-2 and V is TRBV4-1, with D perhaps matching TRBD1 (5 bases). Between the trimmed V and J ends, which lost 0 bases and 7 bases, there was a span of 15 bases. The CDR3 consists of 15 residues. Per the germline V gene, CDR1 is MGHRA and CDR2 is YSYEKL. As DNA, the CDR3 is TGCGCCAGCAGCCAAGAGTTGGGCAGGGATTTTGGCTACACCTTC. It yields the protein CASSQELGRDFGYTF.

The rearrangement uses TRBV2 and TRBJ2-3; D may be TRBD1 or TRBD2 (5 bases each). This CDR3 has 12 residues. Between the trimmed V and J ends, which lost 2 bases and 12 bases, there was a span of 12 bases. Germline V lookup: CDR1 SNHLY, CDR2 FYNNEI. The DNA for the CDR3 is TGTGCCAGCAGTGAATTAGGGACCCCCCAGTATTTT. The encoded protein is CASSELGTPQYF.

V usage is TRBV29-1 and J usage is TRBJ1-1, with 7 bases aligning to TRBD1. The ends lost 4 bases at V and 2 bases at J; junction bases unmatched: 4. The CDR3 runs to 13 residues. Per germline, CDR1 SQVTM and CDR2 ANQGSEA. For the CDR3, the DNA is TGCAGCGTTGCAGGGGGTCGCAACACTGAAGCTTTCTTT. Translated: CSVAGGRNTEAFF.

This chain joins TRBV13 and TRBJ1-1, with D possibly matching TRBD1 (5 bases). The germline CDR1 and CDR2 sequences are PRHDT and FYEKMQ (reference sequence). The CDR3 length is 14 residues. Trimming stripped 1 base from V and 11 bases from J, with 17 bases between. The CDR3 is CASSLESWDRDAFF. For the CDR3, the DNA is TGTGCCAGCAGCTTAGAAAGTTGGGACCGCGACGCTTTCTTT. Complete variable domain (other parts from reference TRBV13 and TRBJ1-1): AAGVIQSPRHLIKEKRETATLKCYPIPRHDTVYWYQQGPGQDPQFLISFYEKMQSDKGSIPDRFSAQQFSDYHSELNMSSLELGDSALYFCASSLESWDRDAFFGQGTRLTVV.

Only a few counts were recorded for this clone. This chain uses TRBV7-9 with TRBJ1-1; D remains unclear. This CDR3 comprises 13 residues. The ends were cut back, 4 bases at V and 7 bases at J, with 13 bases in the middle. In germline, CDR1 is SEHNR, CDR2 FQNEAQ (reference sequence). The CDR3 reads CASSSPIGVEAFF. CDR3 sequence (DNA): TGTGCCAGCAGCTCTCCAATTGGAGTTGAAGCTTTCTTT.

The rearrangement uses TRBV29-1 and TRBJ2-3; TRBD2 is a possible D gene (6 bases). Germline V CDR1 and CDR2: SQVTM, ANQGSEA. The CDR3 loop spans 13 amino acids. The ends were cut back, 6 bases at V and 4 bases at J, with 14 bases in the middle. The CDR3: CSVQGDSPDTQYF. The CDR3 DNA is TGCAGCGTACAAGGGGACTCGCCAGATACGCAGTATTTT.

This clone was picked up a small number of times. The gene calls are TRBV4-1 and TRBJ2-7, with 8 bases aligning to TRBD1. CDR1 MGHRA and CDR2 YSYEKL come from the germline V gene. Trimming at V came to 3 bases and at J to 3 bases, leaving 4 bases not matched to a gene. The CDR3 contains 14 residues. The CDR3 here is CASSQGDRYYEQYF. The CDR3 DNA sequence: TGCGCCAGCAGCCAGGGGGACAGGTACTACGAGCAGTACTTC.

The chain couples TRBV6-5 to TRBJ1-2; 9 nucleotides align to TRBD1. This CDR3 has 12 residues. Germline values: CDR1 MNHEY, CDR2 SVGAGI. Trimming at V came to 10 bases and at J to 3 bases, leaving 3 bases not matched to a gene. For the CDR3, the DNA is TGTGCCACCCGGACAGGGGACTATGGCTACACCTTC. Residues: CATRTGDYGYTF.

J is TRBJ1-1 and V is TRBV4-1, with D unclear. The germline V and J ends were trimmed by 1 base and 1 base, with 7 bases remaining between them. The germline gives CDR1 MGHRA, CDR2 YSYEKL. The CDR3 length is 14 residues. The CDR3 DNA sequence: TGCGCCAGCAGCCAAGTAATGGAGAACACTGAAGCTTTCTTT. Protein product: CASSQVMENTEAFF.

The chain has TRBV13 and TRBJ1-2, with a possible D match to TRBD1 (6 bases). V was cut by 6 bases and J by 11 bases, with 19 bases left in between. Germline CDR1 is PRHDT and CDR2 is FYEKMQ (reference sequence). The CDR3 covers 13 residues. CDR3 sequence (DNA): TGTGCCAGCAGTCTGTCCGGGACACGACTATACACCTTC. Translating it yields CASSLSGTRLYTF.

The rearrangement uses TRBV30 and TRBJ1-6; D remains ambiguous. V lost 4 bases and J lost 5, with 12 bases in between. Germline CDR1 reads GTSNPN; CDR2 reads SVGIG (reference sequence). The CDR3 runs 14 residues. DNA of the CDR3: TGTGCCTGGACCACCGGGGTAAATAATTCACCCCTCCACTTT. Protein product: CAWTTGVNNSPLHF.

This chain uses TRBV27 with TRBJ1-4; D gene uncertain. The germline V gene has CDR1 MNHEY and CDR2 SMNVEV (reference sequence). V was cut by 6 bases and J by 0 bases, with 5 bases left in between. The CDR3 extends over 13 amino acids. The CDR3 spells CASRPATNEKLFF. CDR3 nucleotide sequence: TGTGCCAGCAGGCCTGCAACTAATGAAAAACTGTTTTTT. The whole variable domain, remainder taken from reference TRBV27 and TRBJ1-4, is EAQVTQNPRYLITVTGKKLTVTCSQNMNHEYMSWYRQDPGLGLRQIYYSMNVEVTDKGDVPEGYKVSRKEKRNFPLILESPSPNQTSLYFCASRPATNEKLFFGSGTQLSVL.